This TCR beta chain was captured by sequencing in a study of blood T cell repertoires in COVID-19. Study-wide context: Sites in the United States, Italy and Spain provided acute and convalescent COVID-19 samples. The analysed material was cDNA or gDNA that came from T cells, B-cell-depleted T cells, or PBMCs.

In the authors' methods: Reference gene primer amplification gave nucleated cell count estimates. Clones were sequenced by immunoSEQ multiplex PCR, and TCRdb holds only the in-frame ones, with some missing. V, J and clone size are those of that table, while D and trimming were read from the DNA. The repertoire holds 210,000 or so clones, around four fifths seen once, with roughly 2.9% in the top ten. The CDR3 totals 15 residues. V was pared by 2 bases and J by 4 bases, with 5 bases of the junction left unmatched. Germline V lookup: CDR1 MNHEY, CDR2 SMNVEV (reference sequence). The clonotype was recovered from a man aged 45-65 years with active or convalescent COVID-19. The J gene is TRBJ1-5, the V gene TRBV27; 7 bases are a match to TRBD1. The sample consisted of peripheral blood. CDR3 loop: CASSLIRDRNQPQHF. CDR3 DNA sequence: TGTGCCAGCAGTTTAATCCGGGACAGAAATCAGCCCCAGCATTTT.